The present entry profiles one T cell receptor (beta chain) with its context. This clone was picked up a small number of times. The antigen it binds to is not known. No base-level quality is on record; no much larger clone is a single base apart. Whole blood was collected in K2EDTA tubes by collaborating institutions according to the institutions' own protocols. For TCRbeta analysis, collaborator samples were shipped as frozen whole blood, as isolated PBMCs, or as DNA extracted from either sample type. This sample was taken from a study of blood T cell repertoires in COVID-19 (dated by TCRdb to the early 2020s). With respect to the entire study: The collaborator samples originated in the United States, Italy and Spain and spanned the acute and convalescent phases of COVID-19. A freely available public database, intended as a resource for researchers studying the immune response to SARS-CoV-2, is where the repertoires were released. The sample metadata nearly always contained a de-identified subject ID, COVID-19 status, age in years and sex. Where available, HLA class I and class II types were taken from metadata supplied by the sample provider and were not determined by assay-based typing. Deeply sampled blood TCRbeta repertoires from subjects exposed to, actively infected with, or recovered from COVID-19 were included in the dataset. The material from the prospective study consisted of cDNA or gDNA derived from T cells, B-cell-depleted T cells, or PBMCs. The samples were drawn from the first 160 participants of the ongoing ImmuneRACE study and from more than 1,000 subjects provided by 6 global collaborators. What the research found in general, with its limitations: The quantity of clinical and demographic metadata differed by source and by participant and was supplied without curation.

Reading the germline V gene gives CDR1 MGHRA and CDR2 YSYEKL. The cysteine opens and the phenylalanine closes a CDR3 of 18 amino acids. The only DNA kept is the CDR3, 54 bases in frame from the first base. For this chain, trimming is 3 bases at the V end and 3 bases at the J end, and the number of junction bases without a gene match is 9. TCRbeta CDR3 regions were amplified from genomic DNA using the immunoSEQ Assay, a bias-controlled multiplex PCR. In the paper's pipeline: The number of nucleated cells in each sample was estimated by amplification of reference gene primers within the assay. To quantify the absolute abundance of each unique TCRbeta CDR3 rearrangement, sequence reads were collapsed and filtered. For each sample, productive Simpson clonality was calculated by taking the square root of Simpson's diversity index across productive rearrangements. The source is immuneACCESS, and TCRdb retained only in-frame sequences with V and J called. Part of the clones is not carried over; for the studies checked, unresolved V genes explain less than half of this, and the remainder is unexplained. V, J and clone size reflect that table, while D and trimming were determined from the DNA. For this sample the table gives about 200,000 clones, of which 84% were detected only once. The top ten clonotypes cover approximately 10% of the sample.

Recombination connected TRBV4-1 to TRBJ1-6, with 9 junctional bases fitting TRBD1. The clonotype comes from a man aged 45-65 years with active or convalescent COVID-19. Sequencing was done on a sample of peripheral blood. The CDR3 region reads CASSHFTGTGSYNSPLHF. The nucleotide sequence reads TGCGCCAGCAGCCACTTCACCGGGACAGGGAGCTATAATTCACCCCTCCACTTT.